The 3 T cell receptor beta chains below all came from one sample that was sequenced in a study of blood T cell repertoires in COVID-19. The method was immunoSEQ multiplex PCR; TCRdb's version includes in-frame clones alone and lacks a portion of them. Here the sample spans about 55,000 clones, around 84% being singletons. The material sequenced was peripheral blood. The receptors shown here come from a human donor in a cohort sampled during active or convalescent COVID-19.

This chain joins TRBV2 and TRBJ2-7, with D possibly TRBD1 on 6 matching bases. This CDR3 is built from 16 residues. Trimming took 7 bases from V and 3 from J, leaving 22 bases between them. CDR1 and CDR2 from the germline V gene are SNHLY and FYNNEI. This CDR3 is CASKGQSGDELYEQYF. The CDR3 DNA is TGTGCCAGCAAAGGACAGAGTGGGGACGAACTCTACGAGCAGTACTTC. The full variable domain, completed using reference TRBV2 and TRBJ2-7, is EPEVTQTPSHQVTQMGQEVILRCVPISNHLYFYWYRQILGQKVEFLVSFYNNEISEKSEIFDDQFSVERPDGSNFTLKIRSTKLEDSAMYFCASKGQSGDELYEQYFGPGTRLTVT.

The V and J genes are TRBV3-1 (or the pseudogene TRBV3-2) and TRBJ2-1, with 9 positions matching TRBD2. From germline, CDR1 is LGHDT and CDR2 YNNKEL (reference sequence). V lost 4 bases, J lost 3 bases, and 4 bases stayed unmatched. The CDR3 consists of 15 residues. CDR3 sequence: CASSLSGGHYNEQFF. In nucleotides, the CDR3 is TGTGCCAGCAGCCTTAGCGGGGGTCACTACAATGAGCAGTTCTTC.

This chain connects TRBV6-2 or TRBV6-3 to TRBJ2-7; D remains unclear. The germline V and J ends were trimmed by 0 bases and 4 bases, with 7 bases remaining between them. Germline CDR1 MNHEY, CDR2 SVGEGT. The CDR3 extends over 13 amino acids. The CDR3 nucleotides read TGTGCCAGCAGTTACTCGAGTGAGTACGAGCAGTACTTC. Amino acid sequence: CASSYSSEYEQYF.